Shown below are 24 T cell receptor beta chains from a single sample sequenced in a study of T-cell memory formation after mild COVID-19. TCRdb passed the 5' RACE reads through MiXCR, listing each CDR3 protein once. The sample yields around 130,000 distinct CDR3 sequences, 14% seen once. The sequencing input was PBMCs or a T cell subset sorted from them (not recorded which). Receptors originate from an adult woman who had mild COVID-19 (a few samples of this study predate the infection). Cell type and time point are not known.

V is TRBV4-3 and J is TRBJ2-1; D perhaps matches TRBD1 (6 bases). This CDR3 spans 16 amino acids. V was shortened by 3 bases and J by 8 bases, with 20 bases between the two germline ends. Germline-derived CDR1 and CDR2 are LGHNA and YSLEER. This CDR3 reads CASSQLPPTGTDEQFF. DNA of the CDR3: TGCGCCAGCAGCCAGCTACCCCCTACAGGGACCGATGAGCAGTTCTTC.

This clonotype turned up a few times. The rearrangement links TRBV20-1 to TRBJ2-1, with D unclear. The germline V gene has CDR1 DFQATT and CDR2 SNEGSKA (reference sequence). Deletions cut 1 base from V and 0 bases from J, with 10 bases between. The CDR3 length is 15 residues. The CDR3 loop reads CSARAGESSYNEQFF. The CDR3 bases are TGCAGTGCTAGAGCCGGTGAGAGCTCCTACAATGAGCAGTTCTTC.

This clonotype was seen more than once but under ten times. The chain recombines TRBV7-2 with TRBJ2-3; D uncertain. The CDR3 is made up of 13 amino acids. Trimming left V 3 bases short and J 2 bases short, with 6 bases between. Germline V gene data show CDR1 as SGHTA and CDR2 as FQGNSA. This CDR3 reads CASSFALTDTQYF. In DNA form, the CDR3 reads TGTGCCAGCAGCTTCGCCCTCACAGATACGCAGTATTTT. Together with reference TRBV7-2 and TRBJ2-3, the CDR3 gives the full variable domain: GAGVSQSPSNKVTEKGKDVELRCDPISGHTALYWYRQSLGQGLEFLIYFQGNSAPDKSGLPSDRFSAERTGGSVSTLTIQRTQQEDSAVYLCASSFALTDTQYFGPGTRLTVL.

In its sample, this clonotype was seen a few times. Here the CDR3 DNA reads TGCAGTGTACGAACGCGACAGCCGCCCTTCTTC. It codes for CSVRTRQPPFF. V usage is TRBV20-1 and J usage is TRBJ2-1, with D possibly being TRBD1 (5 bases). Trimming pared 7 bases from V and 16 bases from J, leaving 20 bases between. CDR1 and CDR2 (germline): DFQATT, SNEGSKA (reference sequence). The CDR3 consists of 11 residues.

This chain connects TRBV24-1 to TRBJ2-4; D is possibly TRBD1 (6 bases). Trimming left V 7 bases short and J 1 base short, with 16 bases between. Germline values: CDR1 KGHDR, CDR2 SFDVKD. This CDR3 has 16 amino acids. The CDR3 coding sequence is TGTGCCACCAGCCCCGGACAGCCAGGGGCCAAAAACATTCAGTACTTC. Its translation is CATSPGQPGAKNIQYF.

V is TRBV6-2 or TRBV6-3 and J is TRBJ2-5; 9 bases are a match to TRBD1. The germline CDR1 and CDR2 sequences are MNHEY and SVGEGT. This CDR3 region has 12 residues. V lost 10 bases to trimming and J lost 5 bases; unmatched junction nucleotides: 5. Here the CDR3 DNA reads TGTGCCATACAGGGGGCAGGGGAGACCCAGTACTTC. Translating gives CAIQGAGETQYF.

In this sample, this clonotype turned up a few times. The chain carries TRBV4-1 and TRBJ2-5, with TRBD1 identical over 11 bases. Germline assignment: CDR1 MGHRA and CDR2 YSYEKL. With V trimmed by 4 bases and J by 4 bases, 11 bases remained unmatched. The CDR3 runs 17 residues. The CDR3 nucleotides are TGCGCCAGCAGCCTTCTCCACCCCGGGACAGGGGGAGAGACCCAGTACTTC. It is translated as CASSLLHPGTGGETQYF.

The chain combines TRBV5-6 with TRBJ2-1, with 9 bases matching TRBD1. CDR3 length equals 13 residues. The V and J ends lost 5 bases and 7 bases, in that order; junction bases with no gene match: 4. Germline CDR1 SGHDT, CDR2 YYEEEE. The CDR3 DNA reads TGTGCCAGCAGATCGACAGGGGGTAATGAGCAGTTCTTC. Its protein is CASRSTGGNEQFF.

The table lists this clonotype with a few counts. The chain couples TRBV7-3 to TRBJ1-1; D remains unclear. Germline V gene data show CDR1 as SGHTA and CDR2 as FQGTGA. The CDR3 covers 14 residues. Between the trimmed V and J ends, which lost 5 bases and 5 bases, there was a span of 15 bases. The CDR3 reads CASSQGLSGTEAFF. For the CDR3, the DNA is TGTGCCAGCAGCCAAGGCCTATCGGGAACTGAAGCTTTCTTT.

This clonotype was detected only a few times. The V and J genes are TRBV4-1 and TRBJ2-7; 7 positions match TRBD1. Trimming removed 2 bases from V and 7 bases from J; junction bases left unmatched: 8. Germline lookup yields CDR1 MGHRA and CDR2 YSYEKL. There are 14 residues in the CDR3. CDR3 amino acids: CASSQLLTGYEQYF. Here the CDR3 DNA reads TGCGCCAGCAGCCAACTATTGACAGGGTATGAGCAGTACTTC.

This clonotype was observed a handful of times. The CDR3 is CASSWAQGNTGELFF. The CDR3 coding sequence is TGTGCCAGTAGTTGGGCACAGGGGAACACCGGGGAGCTGTTTTTT. The J gene is TRBJ2-2, the V gene TRBV19, with D perhaps matching TRBD1 (6 bases). V lost 5 bases to trimming and J lost 1 base, with 11 bases between them. Looked up from germline, CDR1 is LNHDA and CDR2 is SQIVND (reference sequence). The CDR3 is 15 residues long.

The J gene is TRBJ2-4, the V gene TRBV7-9, with D possibly called TRBD1 or TRBD2 (5 bases each). This CDR3 has 17 amino acids. Germline assignment: CDR1 SEHNR and CDR2 FQNEAQ (reference sequence). Trimming took off 1 base at V and 9 bases at J, with 22 bases between the two ends. The CDR3 DNA is TGTGCCAGCAGCTTAGAACGGGCAGGGACGGATGAAGGCATTCAGTACTTC. Its translation: CASSLERAGTDEGIQYF.

The chain carries TRBV6-5 and TRBJ1-1, with D perhaps matching TRBD1 (5 bases). The V end lost 5 bases, the J end lost 0 bases, and 13 bases lay between the germline ends. This CDR3 has 15 residues. Per germline, CDR1 MNHEY and CDR2 SVGAGI. The CDR3 nucleotides are TGTGCCAGCAGTCTCCAAGGGGCCCTGAACACTGAAGCTTTCTTT. This codes for CASSLQGALNTEAFF.

The chain uses TRBV7-9 and TRBJ2-2; TRBD1 is a possible D gene (5 bases). Germline V gene sequence: CDR1 SEHNR, CDR2 FQNEAQ (reference sequence). This CDR3 has 15 residues. With 0 bases removed from V and 5 bases from J, the gap between germline ends came to 10 bases. Written as DNA, the CDR3 is TGTGCCAGCAGCTTAGCATTGAAGGGGACCGGGGAGCTGTTTTTT. Protein: CASSLALKGTGELFF. Full variable domain (outside the CDR3, taken from reference TRBV7-9 and TRBJ2-2): DTGVSQNPRHKITKRGQNVTFRCDPISEHNRLYWYRQTLGQGPEFLTYFQNEAQLEKSRLLSDRFSAERPKGSFSTLEIQRTEQGDSAMYLCASSLALKGTGELFFGEGSRLTVL.

In its sample, this clonotype was seen a few times. V is TRBV27 and J is TRBJ2-1; D possibly matches TRBD1 or TRBD2 (5 bases each). V shed 8 bases and J shed 2 bases, with 16 bases lying between them. Germline assignment: CDR1 MNHEY and CDR2 SMNVEV (reference sequence). The CDR3 loop spans 15 amino acids. The CDR3 loop is CASQQRDDTYNEQFF. The CDR3 DNA follows: TGTGCCAGCCAGCAGAGGGACGATACCTACAATGAGCAGTTCTTC.

This rearrangement joins TRBV20-1 to TRBJ2-7, with D possibly being TRBD1 or TRBD2 (5 bases each). The ends were cut back, 6 bases at V and 5 bases at J, with 14 bases in the middle. Germline loops: CDR1 DFQATT, CDR2 SNEGSKA (reference sequence). The CDR3 covers 12 residues. This chain's CDR3 is CSAPGAVHEQYF. The CDR3 coding sequence is TGCAGTGCCCCCGGGGCAGTCCACGAGCAGTACTTC.

The chain couples TRBV19 to TRBJ2-7, with a weak D call TRBD1 (5 bases). The CDR3 loop spans 15 amino acids. Looked up from germline, CDR1 is LNHDA and CDR2 is SQIVND (reference sequence). V was trimmed by 7 bases and J by 0 bases, leaving 16 bases between them. The CDR3 DNA follows: TGTGCCAGTAAGTCTCTCTCGGACAACTCCTACGAGCAGTACTTC. This gives the protein CASKSLSDNSYEQYF.

This clonotype was observed a handful of times. The rearrangement links TRBV29-1 to TRBJ2-1, with D possibly called TRBD1 or TRBD2 (5 bases each). V was cut by 6 bases and J by 10 bases, with 31 bases left in between. The CDR3 is made up of 17 amino acids. Germline assignment: CDR1 SQVTM and CDR2 ANQGSEA. In DNA form, the CDR3 reads TGCAGCGTGTCCGAAGAGAGGCTGGGACGCTTGGATGGGGAGCAGTTCTTC. Its protein product is CSVSEERLGRLDGEQFF.

This clonotype was seen more than once but under ten times. CDR3 sequence (DNA): TGCGCCAGCAGCTCGTCTAGCGGCACCTCCTACGAGCAGTACTTC. Translated: CASSSSSGTSYEQYF. This chain joins TRBV5-1 and TRBJ2-7; 7 bases are a match to TRBD2. The CDR3 contains 15 residues. CDR1 SGHRS and CDR2 YFSETQ come from the germline V gene. Trimming cost V 3 bases and J 0 bases; bases outside gene matches: 6. The entire variable domain, with the rest obtained from reference TRBV5-1 and TRBJ2-7, is as follows: KAGVTQTPRYLIKTRGQQVTLSCSPISGHRSVSWYQQTPGQGLQFLFEYFSETQRNKGNFPGRFSGRQFSNSRSEMNVSTLELGDSALYLCASSSSSGTSYEQYFGPGTRLTVT.

The sample holds a few counts of this clonotype. This sequence joins TRBV5-4 and TRBJ1-1; the match to TRBD1 covers 12 bases. The V segment lost 4 bases and the J segment 8 bases; nucleotides outside the gene matches: 3. The length of the CDR3 is 13 residues. The germline V gene has CDR1 SGHNT and CDR2 YYREEE (reference sequence). The CDR3: CASSPGTGGEAFF. The CDR3 bases are TGTGCCAGCAGCCCGGGGACAGGGGGCGAAGCTTTCTTT.

This clonotype came up a few times. The chain joins TRBV10-3 to TRBJ1-2, with 7 positions matching TRBD1. This CDR3 contains 16 residues. Germline values: CDR1 ENHRY, CDR2 SYGVKD. V trimming: 2 bases; J trimming: 4 bases; junction bases outside the gene matches: 10. In DNA, the CDR3 is TGTGCCATCAGTGAGCGCCCGGGACAGTTTATCTATGGCTACACCTTC. Residues: CAISERPGQFIYGYTF.

J is TRBJ1-1 and V is TRBV7-9, with D unclear. V was shortened by 7 bases and J by 4 bases, with 13 bases between the two germline ends. CDR3 length: 13 residues. The V gene's germline CDR1 is SEHNR and CDR2 FQNEAQ (reference sequence). CDR3 bases: TGTGCCAGCAACCCACCCGCAGGCACTGAAGCTTTCTTT. Its protein is CASNPPAGTEAFF.

There are a few counts of this clonotype. This rearrangement joins TRBV5-6 to TRBJ2-3; no definite D call. The CDR3 is 15 amino acids. Trimming took off 0 bases at V and 3 bases at J, with 11 bases between the two ends. Germline CDR1 is SGHDT and CDR2 is YYEEEE. The CDR3 loop is CASSLDLGRTDTQYF. The CDR3 region has the DNA TGTGCCAGCAGCTTGGATCTTGGTAGGACAGATACGCAGTATTTT.

In this sample, this clonotype turned up a few times. This chain uses TRBV4-2 with TRBJ1-1; the D is unclear. Germline-derived CDR1 and CDR2 are LGHNA and YNFKEQ. This CDR3 has 14 residues. The V end was cut by 1 base, the J end by 1 base, with 7 bases between. CDR3 coding DNA: TGTGCCAGCAGCCAAGGAGCAGCGAACACTGAAGCTTTCTTT. Protein sequence: CASSQGAANTEAFF.